The present entry profiles one T cell receptor beta chain with its context. The data were obtained in a study of blood T cell repertoires in COVID-19. Trimming shortened V by 2 bases and J by 0 bases, and 14 bases separated the two germline ends. The CDR3 has 17 amino acids. Germline CDR1 and CDR2: MDHEN and SYDVKM. Profiled with immunoSEQ multiplex PCR; TCRdb holds only in-frame clones, not every one. The sample holds about 230,000 clones, around 89% seen once. The sample was peripheral blood. The receptor was isolated from a man under 40 with COVID-19, enrolled during active disease. The J gene is TRBJ1-5, the V gene TRBV28, with D perhaps matching TRBD1 (6 bases). The CDR3 DNA is TGTGCCAGCAGTTTAGTCAGGGGCGTGGGTAGCAATCAGCCCCAGCATTTT. Residues: CASSLVRGVGSNQPQHF.